This TCR beta chain was found in a study of blood T cell repertoires in COVID-19. CDR1 and CDR2 from the germline V gene are MNHEY and SMNVEV (reference sequence). This CDR3 is built from 14 residues. V trimming: 3 bases; J trimming: 2 bases; junction bases outside the gene matches: 3. TCRdb keeps only in-frame clones here, not all; method: immunoSEQ multiplex PCR. The table has some 140,000 clones, over 75% seen once. Sequences were obtained from peripheral blood. The clonotype originates from a man aged 55-75 years with COVID-19, enrolled during active disease. The chain couples TRBV27 to TRBJ1-1; TRBD1 aligns across 7 bases. The CDR3 sequence: CASSFRGLNTEAFF. Written as DNA, the CDR3 is TGTGCCAGCAGTTTCAGGGGGTTAAACACTGAAGCTTTCTTT.